This T cell receptor beta chain was identified in a study of T cells in Graves' hyperthyroidism and ophthalmopathy. Study overall: Staff took peripheral blood when the initial diagnosis was made, before any treatment began.

TCR beta CDR3 sequences were amplified from RNA transcripts. HTBI primers were used for first-round RT-PCR of the TCR CDR3. TCRdb analysed the multiplex PCR reads with MiXCR anew, one entry per CDR3 protein. This sample has a few hundred thousand distinct CDR3 sequences, with over 15% found just once. Ten or more counts support this clonotype. The CDR3 has 14 residues. CDR1 and CDR2 (germline): DFQATT, SNEGSKA (reference sequence). V lost 3 bases to trimming and J lost 4 bases, with 16 bases between them. Exclusion followed for patients with uncontrolled infection, other autoimmune disease, pregnancy or lactation. Each diagnosis drew on symptoms, thyroxine, TRAb, thyroid ultrasound and orbital computed tomography findings.

Sequenced sample: blood. This clonotype originated in a young woman with Graves' ophthalmopathy. This rearrangement joins TRBV20-1 to TRBJ2-7; D unclear. The CDR3 protein is CSASLIHPPYEQYF. CDR3 bases: TGCAGTGCTAGCCTCATCCACCCACCTTACGAGCAGTACTTC.